These 25 T cell receptor beta chains were sequenced from one sample in a study of OX40 agonist ivuxolimab in advanced cancers. Library preparation employed the immunoSEQ multiplex PCR assay. The table comes from immuneACCESS by way of TCRdb, which keeps in-frame sequences with V and J called. Part of the clones is missing from these tables; in studies checked, under half for an unresolved V gene and the rest for unknown reasons. The sample table holds around 51,000 clones, of which around nine tenths were seen once. Approximately 3.8% of the sample rests with the top ten. This sample comprised CD4+ or CD8+ T cells sorted from blood, obtained in a trial of the OX40 agonist ivuxolimab. The receptors shown here come from an adult with an advanced solid tumor such as melanoma, head and neck, liver or kidney cancer.

The chain couples TRBV7-2 to TRBJ1-1, with D perhaps TRBD1 (6 bases). V was trimmed by 5 bases and J by 0 bases, leaving 16 bases between them. Germline V gene data show CDR1 as SGHTA and CDR2 as FQGNSA. This CDR3 region has 16 residues. For the CDR3, the DNA is TGTGCCAGCAGCCTCGTGTCAGGGGCCTTGAACACTGAAGCTTTCTTT. Translation gives CASSLVSGALNTEAFF. Full variable domain (outside the CDR3, taken from reference TRBV7-2 and TRBJ1-1): GAGVSQSPSNKVTEKGKDVELRCDPISGHTALYWYRQSLGQGLEFLIYFQGNSAPDKSGLPSDRFSAERTGGSVSTLTIQRTQQEDSAVYLCASSLVSGALNTEAFFGQGTRLTVV.

The V and J genes are TRBV23-1 and TRBJ2-1; weak D call: TRBD2 (6 bases). TRBV23-1 is identified as an open reading frame with a role that is uncertain. V lost 0 bases, J lost 9 bases, and 12 bases lay in between. The length of the CDR3 is 14 residues. The CDR3 DNA is TGCGCCAGCAGTCAATCGCGGGAAATTGTTGAGCAGTTCTTC. Translated: CASSQSREIVEQFF.

V is TRBV6-1 and J is TRBJ1-1, with D uncertain. The V end lost 6 bases, the J end lost 3 bases, and 5 bases lay between the germline ends. The CDR3 spans 11 residues. The germline gives CDR1 MNHNS, CDR2 SASEGT. As DNA, the CDR3 is TGTGCCAGCAGGGTGGACACTGAAGCTTTCTTT. Residues: CASRVDTEAFF.

The rearrangement uses TRBV19 and TRBJ2-6; the match to TRBD1 covers 9 bases. Trimming removed 8 bases from V and 2 bases from J; junction bases left unmatched: 10. Germline values: CDR1 LNHDA, CDR2 SQIVND (reference sequence). The CDR3 has 17 residues. The CDR3: CASLLQGAGAGANVLTF. The CDR3 DNA follows: TGTGCCAGTCTTCTACAGGGGGCAGGAGCTGGGGCCAACGTCCTGACTTTC.

The rearrangement joins TRBV4-1 to TRBJ1-1, with D uncertain. The germline V gene encodes CDR1 MGHRA and CDR2 YSYEKL. V was clipped by 0 bases and J by 3 bases, with 11 bases between them. CDR3 length: 15 amino acids. CDR3 nucleotide sequence: TGCGCCAGCAGCCAAGATCAAGTCTCGTACACTGAAGCTTTCTTT. Protein: CASSQDQVSYTEAFF.

This chain connects TRBV10-3 to TRBJ2-1, with 7 bases matching TRBD2. After removal of 7 bases from V and 0 bases from J, the junction contained 9 bases not matched to a gene. Per germline, CDR1 ENHRY and CDR2 SYGVKD. This CDR3 has 16 amino acids. In DNA, the CDR3 is TGTGCCATCACTCTGACTCGCGGGGGCTCCTACAATGAGCAGTTCTTC. It specifies CAITLTRGGSYNEQFF.

This rearrangement joins TRBV28 to TRBJ2-3; the match to TRBD1 covers 10 bases. The CDR3 spans 15 residues. Germline V gene lookup returns CDR1 MDHEN and CDR2 SYDVKM. The V segment lost 6 bases and the J segment 5 bases; nucleotides outside the gene matches: 8. The CDR3 coding sequence is TGTGCCAGCAGAGTGGACAGGGGGTTGAAAGATACGCAGTATTTT. Its translation: CASRVDRGLKDTQYF. Full variable domain (remainder filled in from reference TRBV28 and TRBJ2-3): DVKVTQSSRYLVKRTGEKVFLECVQDMDHENMFWYRQDPGLGLRLIYFSYDVKMKEKGDIPEGYSVSREKKERFSLILESASTNQTSMYLCASRVDRGLKDTQYFGPGTRLTVL.

This chain uses TRBV2 with TRBJ2-6, with unresolved D. The CDR3 extends over 16 amino acids. CDR1 SNHLY and CDR2 FYNNEI come from the germline V gene. Trimming removed 9 bases from V and 1 base from J, with 16 bases in between. The CDR3 nucleotides are TGTGCCAGGGAGACAACCCACCCTTCTGGGGCCAACGTCCTGACTTTC. Amino acids: CARETTHPSGANVLTF.

The sample holds a few counts of this clone. The chain carries TRBV27 and TRBJ2-4; 10 bases map to TRBD1. V lost 5 bases to trimming and J lost 7 bases; unmatched junction nucleotides: 8. The CDR3 has 15 residues. The germline V gene has CDR1 MNHEY and CDR2 SMNVEV (reference sequence). The CDR3 DNA sequence: TGTGCCAGCAGTCCCGCCCGGACAGGGGGTAACATTCAGTACTTC. As protein: CASSPARTGGNIQYF.

The chain's CDR3 is CASSERTSWGEQFF. In DNA form, the CDR3 reads TGTGCCAGCAGTGAAAGGACTAGCTGGGGCGAGCAGTTCTTC. The chain is built from TRBV2 and TRBJ2-1; 8 bases fit TRBD2. The length of the CDR3 is 14 residues. CDR1 and CDR2 (germline): SNHLY, FYNNEI. Unmatched junction bases numbered 7, after V lost 2 bases and J lost 10 bases.

The J gene is TRBJ1-1, the V gene TRBV7-2; TRBD1 might be the D (5 bases). This CDR3 comprises 12 residues. The V gene's germline CDR1 is SGHTA and CDR2 FQGNSA. The V end lost 4 bases, the J end lost 10 bases, and 13 bases lay between the germline ends. The CDR3 protein is CASSYEGLRAFF. The CDR3 region has the DNA TGTGCCAGCAGCTATGAGGGGTTGAGAGCTTTCTTT.

The V call is TRBV4-2, the J call TRBJ2-1; 9 nucleotides align to TRBD2. This CDR3 spans 17 amino acids. In germline, CDR1 is LGHNA, CDR2 YNFKEQ. V lost 0 bases and J lost 7; bases outside the gene matches: 10. The CDR3 here is CASSQDIGGGVNNEQFF. The CDR3 DNA follows: TGTGCCAGCAGCCAAGATATCGGCGGGGGGGTTAATAATGAGCAGTTCTTC.

The V and J genes are TRBV19 and TRBJ2-7; TRBD1 matches at 11 bases. CDR3 size: 15 residues. The V segment lost 3 bases and the J segment 5 bases; nucleotides outside the gene matches: 6. Germline lookup yields CDR1 LNHDA and CDR2 SQIVND (reference sequence). The CDR3 DNA is TGTGCCAGTAGTATGGACAGGGGGCGCGCCGACGAGCAGTACTTC. This gives the protein CASSMDRGRADEQYF.

The V call is TRBV9, the J call TRBJ1-4; tentatively, D is TRBD1 (6 bases). V shed 0 bases and J shed 8 bases, with 17 bases lying between them. CDR3 length equals 16 residues. Per germline, CDR1 SGDLS and CDR2 YYNGEE. This CDR3 reads CASSVGTAQLGEKLFF. In DNA form, the CDR3 reads TGTGCCAGCAGCGTAGGGACAGCCCAGCTGGGGGAAAAACTGTTTTTT.

This clone has only one observation. Mismatch with germline at one junction end may stem from a read error. Distinct nucleotide sequences in the sample also encode this CDR3. The gene calls are TRBV6-5 and TRBJ2-5, with TRBD1 matching over 7 bases. Germline CDR1 MNHEY, CDR2 SVGAGI. The CDR3 spans 12 residues. This CDR3 reads CASRTGQETQYF. The CDR3 DNA reads as TGCGCCAGTCGGACAGGACAAGAGACCCAGTACTTC.

The rearrangement joins TRBV7-8 to TRBJ2-3; 15 bases map to TRBD2. The V and J ends lost 5 bases and 6 bases, in that order; junction bases with no gene match: 9. Germline CDR1 reads SGHVS; CDR2 reads FQNEAQ. The CDR3 extends over 17 amino acids. CDR3 DNA: TGTGCCAGCAGCCCGAGGACTAGCGGGAGGGCGGGGGATACGCAGTATTTT. It yields the protein CASSPRTSGRAGDTQYF. Supplemented by reference TRBV7-8 and TRBJ2-3, the full variable domain reads GAGVSQSPRYKVAKRGQDVALRCDPISGHVSLFWYQQALGQGPEFLTYFQNEAQLDKSGLPSDRFFAERPEGSVSTLKIQRTQQEDSAVYLCASSPRTSGRAGDTQYFGPGTRLTVL.

The chain links TRBV2 to TRBJ1-1; D gene ambiguous. Germline V gene lookup returns CDR1 SNHLY and CDR2 FYNNEI. This CDR3 is built from 13 residues. Trimming left V 2 bases short and J 2 bases short, with 6 bases between. The CDR3 DNA is TGTGCCAGCAGTGAACAAACTAACACTGAAGCTTTCTTT. Protein product: CASSEQTNTEAFF.

The sample holds one count of this clone. The chain combines TRBV6-6 with TRBJ1-2, with 7 bases fitting TRBD1. V gave up 6 bases and J gave up 4 bases; unmatched junction bases: 11. This CDR3 has 15 residues. The germline V gene has CDR1 MNHNY and CDR2 SVGAGI (reference sequence). The CDR3 DNA is TGTGCCAGCAGCCCCCAGGGGGTTCTCGGCTATGGCTACACCTTC. Protein: CASSPQGVLGYGYTF.

This clone was observed a handful of times. The chain has TRBV11-1 and TRBJ1-1, with D hard to call. The germline V and J ends were trimmed by 1 base and 5 bases, with 14 bases remaining between them. Germline V gene data show CDR1 as SGHAT and CDR2 as FQDESV (reference sequence). The length of the CDR3 is 15 residues. CDR3 amino acids: CASSLGFERGTEAFF. CDR3 nucleotide sequence: TGTGCCAGCAGCTTAGGGTTCGAGAGAGGAACTGAAGCTTTCTTT.

The V call is TRBV2, the J call TRBJ1-5, with D tentatively TRBD1 (5 bases). V gave up 6 bases and J gave up 2 bases, with 14 bases separating them. The CDR3 extends over 15 amino acids. Germline V gives CDR1 SNHLY, CDR2 FYNNEI. CDR3 region: CASRIDSFGNQPQHF. The CDR3 DNA is TGTGCCAGCAGAATCGACAGTTTTGGCAATCAGCCCCAGCATTTT.

This chain joins TRBV2 and TRBJ1-2; D gene unclear. V dropped 7 bases and J dropped 2 bases, with 14 bases sitting between them. CDR1 SNHLY and CDR2 FYNNEI come from the germline V gene. The length of the CDR3 is 14 residues. Here the CDR3 reads CASIPGRANYGYTF. The CDR3 coding sequence is TGTGCCAGCATCCCGGGTAGGGCGAACTATGGCTACACCTTC.

The chain couples TRBV27 to TRBJ2-5, with 7 bases matching TRBD2. CDR3 length: 14 amino acids. Germline values: CDR1 MNHEY, CDR2 SMNVEV (reference sequence). The J segment lost 5 bases and the V segment lost 5 bases, leaving 8 bases of the junction unmatched. CDR3 coding DNA: TGTGCCAGCAGTGTCGGGGGGTCCTTGGAGACCCAGTACTTC. Translating gives CASSVGGSLETQYF.

The V gene is TRBV5-1, the J gene TRBJ1-2, with 8 bases lining up with TRBD1. The junction had 5 bases not matched to a gene; V was cut back by 3 bases and J by 1 base. The CDR3 length is 15 residues. Looked up from germline, CDR1 is SGHRS and CDR2 is YFSETQ. CDR3 nucleotides: TGCGCCAGCAGCTCCCACAGGGGGAGTAACTATGGCTACACCTTC. This encodes CASSSHRGSNYGYTF.

As regards this clone: This sample also contains other DNA sequences that code for the same CDR3. Here the CDR3 DNA reads TGTGCCAGCAGCTTAGAGAGTGGAGGGGTCCACTTCTACGAGCAGTACTTC. Translating gives CASSLESGGVHFYEQYF. This chain uses TRBV7-9 with TRBJ2-7, with D perhaps matching TRBD2 (6 bases). Germline loops: CDR1 SEHNR, CDR2 FQNEAQ (reference sequence). V was shortened by 1 base and J by 3 bases, with 19 bases between the two germline ends. This CDR3 region has 17 residues. Full variable domain (outside the CDR3, taken from reference TRBV7-9 and TRBJ2-7): DTGVSQNPRHKITKRGQNVTFRCDPISEHNRLYWYRQTLGQGPEFLTYFQNEAQLEKSRLLSDRFSAERPKGSFSTLEIQRTEQGDSAMYLCASSLESGGVHFYEQYFGPGTRLTVT.

The chain uses TRBV29-1 and TRBJ2-2; D not certain. The CDR3 has 12 residues. Germline CDR1 reads SQVTM; CDR2 reads ANQGSEA. The ends were cut back, 4 bases at V and 4 bases at J, with 7 bases in the middle. CDR3 DNA sequence: TGCAGCGTTGGAAGGGCCACCGGGGAGCTGTTTTTT. Its translation: CSVGRATGELFF.